This TCR beta chain originates from a study of CD8+CD57+ T cells in acquired aplastic anemia. Whole-study results and caveats: A set of twenty-nine CD8+ CDR3 sequences was shared between patients and controls, and these sequences appeared highly expressed in patients.

This CDR3 has 19 residues. From germline, CDR1 is WNHNN and CDR2 SYGVQD (reference sequence). V lost 0 bases to trimming and J lost 4 bases, with 24 bases between them. The template used for profiling TCR beta VDJ and CDR3 was genomic DNA. A single record per CDR3 protein comes from TCRdb applying MiXCR to the reads. This sample has around 42,000 distinct CDR3 sequences, with about 63% found just once. The authors sequenced patients whose flow cytometry had shown CD8+CD57+ cell expansion. Every patient had severe acquired aplastic anemia. There was no therapy given to any patient before the blood sampling took place. As regards this clonotype: Its antigen is unknown.

V and J are TRBV10-1 and TRBJ1-1; D is perhaps TRBD1 (5 bases). The clonotype was recovered from a human donor with aplastic anemia. Material for sequencing was sorted CD4+, CD8+, or CD8+CD57+ T cells (not recorded which) from PBMCs. The CDR3 coding sequence is TGCGCCAGCAGTGAGTCACGACAGTCGTCTGGGTATAGGGGCACTGAAGCTTTCTTT. It specifies CASSESRQSSGYRGTEAFF.